Shown below are 31 T cell receptor beta chains from a single sample sequenced in a study of blood T cell repertoires in COVID-19. Generated by immunoSEQ multiplex PCR, the TCRdb table keeps only in-frame clones and is missing some. Of under 200,000 clones listed, about 90% were seen once; the top ten hold about 1.7%. Input material: peripheral blood. These receptors were collected from a man aged 18 to 29 with active or convalescent COVID-19.

Details on this clone: The same CDR3 can be traced to other DNA sequences in this sample. The V and J genes are TRBV5-1 and TRBJ1-5, with 7 bases matching TRBD1. The CDR3 has 14 residues. Trimming cost V 4 bases and J 4 bases; bases outside gene matches: 5. Germline V gene data show CDR1 as SGHRS and CDR2 as YFSETQ. The CDR3 DNA reads as TGCGCCAGCAGCCCCGGGACAGAAAATCAGCCCCAGCATTTT. Protein: CASSPGTENQPQHF.

The chain couples TRBV18 to TRBJ1-3, with 7 positions matching TRBD1. Per the germline V gene, CDR1 is KGHSH and CDR2 is LQKENI. This CDR3 is 16 amino acids long. J gave up 0 bases and V 1 base, and 3 bases lay outside the gene matches. Here the CDR3 reads CASSPLGQISGNTIYF. CDR3 nucleotides: TGTGCCAGCTCACCACTGGGACAGATCTCTGGAAACACCATATATTTT. The full variable domain, its missing parts supplied by reference TRBV18 and TRBJ1-3, is NAGVMQNPRHLVRRRGQEARLRCSPMKGHSHVYWYRQLPEEGLKFMVYLQKENIIDESGMPKERFSAEFPKEGPSILRIQQVVRGDSAAYFCASSPLGQISGNTIYFGEGSWLTVV.

The CDR3 nucleotides read TGTGCCAGCTCAAAGGGGGATGCAACTAATGAAAAACTGTTTTTT. Translating gives CASSKGDATNEKLFF. J is TRBJ1-4 and V is TRBV28, with D perhaps matching TRBD1 (6 bases). The ends were cut back, 8 bases at V and 0 bases at J, with 13 bases in the middle. This CDR3 has 15 amino acids. Per germline, CDR1 MDHEN and CDR2 SYDVKM. Drawing the rest from reference TRBV28 and TRBJ1-4, the complete variable domain is DVKVTQSSRYLVKRTGEKVFLECVQDMDHENMFWYRQDPGLGLRLIYFSYDVKMKEKGDIPEGYSVSREKKERFSLILESASTNQTSMYLCASSKGDATNEKLFFGSGTQLSVL.

J is TRBJ1-1 and V is TRBV7-8; 8 bases line up with TRBD1. CDR1 is SGHVS, CDR2 FQNEAQ, per germline. The V segment lost 6 bases and the J segment 0 bases; nucleotides outside the gene matches: 9. The CDR3 consists of 16 residues. CDR3 region: CASSNDRGKVNTEAFF. In nucleotides, the CDR3 is TGTGCCAGCAGTAACGACAGGGGAAAGGTGAACACTGAAGCTTTCTTT.

About this clone: The junction departs from the called germline gene at one end, perhaps through a read error. V gene TRBV2 combines with J gene TRBJ1-1, with D possibly being TRBD1 (6 bases). The CDR3 loop spans 15 amino acids. The germline CDR1 and CDR2 sequences are SNHLY and FYNNEI. The CDR3 region is CASNEQGIGNTEAFF. For the CDR3, the DNA is TGTGCCAGCAATGAACAGGGAATTGGGAACACTGAAGCTTTCTTT.

This chain links TRBV12-5 with TRBJ1-1; TRBD1 matches at 7 bases. Germline V gene lookup returns CDR1 LGHNT and CDR2 FRNRAP. Trimming took 1 base from V and 5 from J; bases not matched to a gene: 7. The CDR3 has 15 residues. CDR3 region: CASGLGSTGRTEAFF. The CDR3 DNA reads as TGTGCTAGTGGTTTGGGATCGACAGGGCGGACTGAAGCTTTCTTT.

J is TRBJ1-2 and V is TRBV6-1; unclear D gene. CDR1 is MNHNS, CDR2 SASEGT, per germline. The V gene lost 0 bases and the J gene lost 8 bases, with 16 bases spanning the gap. CDR3 length: 15 residues. The DNA for the CDR3 is TGTGCCAGCAGTGAAGCCTCGAGGAGGCTTGAGGGCTACACCTTC. It specifies CASSEASRRLEGYTF.

The chain carries TRBV10-3 and TRBJ1-1; 8 positions agree with TRBD1. Germline V gives CDR1 ENHRY, CDR2 SYGVKD. Germline trimming cut 10 bases from V and 5 bases from J; bases unmatched to any gene: 9. CDR3 length: 13 residues. Written as DNA, the CDR3 is TGTGCCACCGCAGGGGGCGCGGGAACTGAAGCTTTCTTT. The encoded protein is CATAGGAGTEAFF.

This clone turned up a few times. V and J are TRBV12-3 or TRBV12-4 and TRBJ1-1, with a tentative D call TRBD1 (5 bases). The CDR3 has 13 amino acids. Trimming pared 2 bases from V and 1 base from J, leaving 5 bases between. The CDR3 DNA follows: TGTGCCAGCAGTTTACAGGGGAACACTGAAGCTTTCTTT. It translates to CASSLQGNTEAFF.

This clone was seen a single time. This chain connects TRBV5-4 to TRBJ2-4; maybe TRBD1 (5 bases). CDR1 and CDR2 from the germline V gene are SGHNT and YYREEE (reference sequence). V dropped 6 bases and J dropped 3 bases, with 13 bases sitting between them. The CDR3 has 14 residues. The DNA of the CDR3 is TGTGCCAGCAAAACTCAGGGAAACAAAAACATTCAGTACTTC. It yields the protein CASKTQGNKNIQYF. Variable domain in full (rest from reference TRBV5-4 and TRBJ2-4): ETGVTQSPTHLIKTRGQQVTLRCSSQSGHNTVSWYQQALGQGPQFIFQYYREEENGRGNFPPRFSGLQFPNYSSELNVNALELDDSALYLCASKTQGNKNIQYFGAGTRLSVL.

This sequence joins TRBV19 and TRBJ1-1; D is uncertain. Trimming left V 4 bases short and J 1 base short, with 7 bases between. The CDR3 has 13 amino acids. Germline CDR1 reads LNHDA; CDR2 reads SQIVND (reference sequence). The CDR3 reads CASSSTPNTEAFF. The DNA for the CDR3 is TGTGCCAGTAGTAGTACACCGAACACTGAAGCTTTCTTT. Based on the CDR3 plus reference TRBV19 and TRBJ1-1, the full variable domain is DGGITQSPKYLFRKEGQNVTLSCEQNLNHDAMYWYRQDPGQGLRLIYYSQIVNDFQKGDIAEGYSVSREKKESFPLTVTSAQKNPTAFYLCASSSTPNTEAFFGQGTRLTVV.

The chain combines TRBV12-3 or TRBV12-4 with TRBJ1-2; D gene unclear. This CDR3 is built from 12 residues. The V gene lost 6 bases and the J gene lost 6 bases, with 11 bases spanning the gap. In DNA form, the CDR3 reads TGTGCCAGCAGAGCACAGAACCATGGCTACACCTTC. Translated, it gives CASRAQNHGYTF.

The chain has TRBV6-2 or TRBV6-3 and TRBJ2-4, with 14 bases aligning to TRBD2. The CDR3 is made up of 20 amino acids. The germline CDR1 and CDR2 sequences are MNHEY and SVGEGT. The J segment lost 0 bases and the V segment lost 4 bases, leaving 11 bases of the junction unmatched. Here the CDR3 reads CASSSARTSGGSIAKNIQYF. The DNA for the CDR3 is TGTGCCAGCAGTTCAGCCCGGACTAGCGGGGGGTCCATAGCCAAAAACATTCAGTACTTC.

V gene TRBV7-9 combines with J gene TRBJ2-1; 7 nucleotides match TRBD2. Trimming removed 11 bases from V and 7 bases from J; junction bases left unmatched: 14. Germline assignment: CDR1 SEHNR and CDR2 FQNEAQ (reference sequence). This CDR3 has 14 residues. The CDR3 coding sequence is TGTGCCCTAATCCCACTAGCGACTGGAAATGAGCAGTTCTTC. Translated, it gives CALIPLATGNEQFF.

V usage is TRBV2 and J usage is TRBJ1-1; D remains unclear. From germline, CDR1 is SNHLY and CDR2 FYNNEI. CDR3 length: 14 residues. V was trimmed by 5 bases and J by 3 bases, leaving 13 bases between them. In DNA form, the CDR3 reads TGTGCCAGCAGTCCCCGGGAAGGTCACACTGAAGCTTTCTTT. This gives the protein CASSPREGHTEAFF.

This sequence joins TRBV14 and TRBJ1-6; no reliable D call. The germline gives CDR1 SGHDN, CDR2 FVKESK. CDR3 size: 13 residues. The V end was cut by 0 bases, the J end by 10 bases, with 7 bases between. CDR3 in DNA: TGTGCCAGCAGCCAAGATACCTACTCACCCCTCCACTTT. It specifies CASSQDTYSPLHF.

V gene TRBV7-9 combines with J gene TRBJ2-7, with D tentatively TRBD2 (6 bases). The CDR3 runs 12 residues. Trimming cost V 8 bases and J 1 base, with 9 bases left between them. In germline, CDR1 is SEHNR, CDR2 FQNEAQ (reference sequence). CDR3 sequence: CASGGNSYEQYF. The CDR3 DNA is TGTGCCAGCGGGGGGAATTCCTACGAGCAGTACTTC.

The chain links TRBV3-1 (or the pseudogene TRBV3-2) to TRBJ2-1; 7 bases agree with TRBD1. This CDR3 spans 22 amino acids. Germline V gene sequence: CDR1 LGHDT, CDR2 YNNKEL (reference sequence). V was clipped by 4 bases and J by 0 bases; unmatched bases: 24. CDR3 amino acids: CASSLHRDSSFLQQSSYNEQFF. CDR3 DNA sequence: TGTGCCAGCAGCCTCCACCGGGACAGCAGCTTCCTTCAACAGTCCTCCTACAATGAGCAGTTCTTC.

CDR3 residues: CASSLVGGGDTQYF. Written as DNA, the CDR3 is TGTGCCAGCAGCTTGGTGGGGGGTGGAGATACGCAGTATTTT. The J gene is TRBJ2-3, the V gene TRBV7-2; a weak D match, TRBD2 (6 bases). Germline assignment: CDR1 SGHTA and CDR2 FQGNSA. Trimming removed 3 bases at V and 5 bases at J, with 12 bases between. The CDR3 contains 14 residues. The full variable domain, rest sourced from reference TRBV7-2 and TRBJ2-3, is GAGVSQSPSNKVTEKGKDVELRCDPISGHTALYWYRQSLGQGLEFLIYFQGNSAPDKSGLPSDRFSAERTGGSVSTLTIQRTQQEDSAVYLCASSLVGGGDTQYFGPGTRLTVL.

The V call is TRBV6-6, the J call TRBJ2-1; unclear D gene. The CDR3 loop spans 13 amino acids. Trimming left V 7 bases short and J 9 bases short, with 16 bases between. Germline lookup yields CDR1 MNHNY and CDR2 SVGAGI (reference sequence). As DNA, the CDR3 is TGTGCCAGCACAGGTCTGAGTTTGGGTGAGCAGTTCTTC. It is translated as CASTGLSLGEQFF.

The rearrangement links TRBV10-3 to TRBJ1-5, with unresolved D. CDR1 ENHRY and CDR2 SYGVKD come from the germline V gene. Between the trimmed V and J ends, which lost 2 bases and 5 bases, there was a span of 4 bases. The CDR3 sequence is 12 residues long. The DNA for the CDR3 is TGTGCCATCAGTGAGCCTTATCAGCCCCAGCATTTT. Amino acid sequence: CAISEPYQPQHF.

The J gene is TRBJ2-3, the V gene TRBV18, with 12 bases lining up with TRBD2. The ends lost 3 bases at V and 2 bases at J; junction bases unmatched: 3. In germline, CDR1 is KGHSH, CDR2 LQKENI. The CDR3 is 16 amino acids. CDR3 nucleotides: TGTGCCAGCTCACCCGGACTAGCGGGGAACACAGATACGCAGTATTTT. Amino acid sequence: CASSPGLAGNTDTQYF.

This clone turned up a few times. The V call is TRBV4-2, the J call TRBJ2-1, with TRBD1 matching over 9 bases. The CDR3 covers 18 residues. The germline CDR1 and CDR2 sequences are LGHNA and YNFKEQ. Germline trimming cut 4 bases from V and 4 bases from J; bases unmatched to any gene: 14. CDR3 DNA sequence: TGTGCCAGCAGCCTGAAAGACTCGGGACAGGGAATTTACAATGAGCAGTTCTTC. Its translation is CASSLKDSGQGIYNEQFF.

This clone has more than one count but fewer than ten. The rearrangement joins TRBV7-3 to TRBJ1-6; D not certain. This CDR3 is 14 amino acids long. With 0 bases removed from V and 8 bases from J, the gap between germline ends came to 8 bases. The germline CDR1 and CDR2 sequences are SGHTA and FQGTGA. The CDR3 DNA follows: TGTGCCAGCAGCTTAACTGTCGGTGATTCACCCCTCCACTTT. Translating it yields CASSLTVGDSPLHF.

The gene calls are TRBV5-5 and TRBJ2-7, with 9 bases lining up with TRBD1. V gave up 4 bases and J gave up 3 bases; unmatched junction bases: 8. CDR1 is SGHKS, CDR2 YYEKEE, per germline (reference sequence). This CDR3 has 15 amino acids. The CDR3 DNA follows: TGTGCCAGCAGCAGTACCGGGACAGGGAACTACGAGCAGTACTTC. Its translation is CASSSTGTGNYEQYF.

The rearrangement uses TRBV14 and TRBJ2-7; 9 nucleotides match TRBD1. This CDR3 comprises 15 residues. CDR1 SGHDN and CDR2 FVKESK come from the germline V gene. Trimming removed 4 bases from V and 5 bases from J; junction bases left unmatched: 9. The CDR3 DNA is TGTGCCAGCAGCCGCACCGGGACAGGGACCCACGAGCAGTACTTC. The encoded protein is CASSRTGTGTHEQYF.

This chain connects TRBV19 to TRBJ2-5; 10 bases line up with TRBD1. J lost 5 bases, V lost 5 bases, and 11 bases had no gene match. The CDR3 runs 16 residues. Germline V lookup: CDR1 LNHDA, CDR2 SQIVND (reference sequence). This CDR3 is CASSSSGTGVVETQYF. CDR3 nucleotide sequence: TGTGCCAGTAGTTCATCCGGGACAGGGGTCGTGGAGACCCAGTACTTC.

V is TRBV6-5 and J is TRBJ2-1; 9 bases are a match to TRBD1. Germline V gives CDR1 MNHEY, CDR2 SVGAGI. J lost 4 bases, V lost 6 bases, and 7 bases had no gene match. CDR3 length equals 15 residues. The CDR3 bases are TGTGCCAGCAGAGATCACAGGGGGCAATACAATGAGCAGTTCTTC. Translation: CASRDHRGQYNEQFF.

This clone was found once. The rearrangement uses TRBV13 and TRBJ2-1; D is ambiguous. The CDR3 contains 17 residues. Per the germline V gene, CDR1 is PRHDT and CDR2 is FYEKMQ (reference sequence). Trimming took 3 bases from V and 0 from J, leaving 15 bases between them. The CDR3 reads CASSFRPPVVSYNEQFF. CDR3 coding DNA: TGTGCCAGCAGCTTCCGCCCACCAGTGGTCTCCTACAATGAGCAGTTCTTC.

V and J are TRBV19 and TRBJ1-4; the match to TRBD1 covers 9 bases. The ends lost 5 bases at V and 3 bases at J; junction bases unmatched: 7. The CDR3 runs 16 residues. Germline V lookup: CDR1 LNHDA, CDR2 SQIVND (reference sequence). CDR3 protein: CASSPRDRAPNEKLFF. In DNA, the CDR3 is TGTGCCAGTAGTCCGAGGGACAGGGCACCTAATGAAAAACTGTTTTTT.

V is TRBV11-2 and J is TRBJ2-7, with 14 bases lining up with TRBD2. The CDR3 contains 15 residues. Germline CDR1 is SGHAT and CDR2 is FQNNGV. V lost 5 bases and J lost 6; bases outside the gene matches: 6. CDR3 in DNA: TGTGCCAGCAGCCAAACGGGACTAGCGGGAGTCGAGCAGTACTTC. This sequence encodes CASSQTGLAGVEQYF.